Listed below are T cell receptor beta chains from one sample, sequenced in a study of vaccination and CD4 T cells after COVID-19. These TCRs' antigens remain unknown. TCRdb ran MiXCR on the PCR reads and lists one entry per CDR3 protein. The sample holds about 12,000 distinct CDR3 sequences, around 64% seen once. Sample: CD4+ T cells from blood, cultured in vitro, taken before SARS-CoV-2 vaccination. The receptor set was obtained from a human donor who had recovered from COVID-19. The CDR3 runs from the conserved cysteine through the conserved F or W. Each record gives: V gene, J gene, D gene, clone size, CDR3 protein, CDR3 DNA. A D gene is named only where the DNA matches it firmly. Only part of the rows carry a size: once, few, many, or a class if the clone is expanded.

TRBV14	TRBJ2-7	TRBD1	once	CASSPQGQGIYEQYF	TGTGCCAGCAGCCCGCAGGGACAGGGGATCTACGAGCAGTACTTC
TRBV18	TRBJ2-3	.	.	CASSPWAGSTDTQYF	TGTGCCAGCTCACCATGGGCAGGGTCTACAGATACGCAGTATTTT
TRBV20-1	TRBJ2-1	TRBD2	.	CSAPPPWREGPSYNEQFF	TGCAGTGCTCCGCCCCCCTGGCGGGAGGGCCCCTCCTACAATGAGCAGTTCTTC
TRBV28	TRBJ1-4	TRBD1	.	CASSPNRGANEKLFF	TGTGCCAGCAGTCCCAACAGGGGCGCTAATGAAAAACTGTTTTTT
TRBV6-1	TRBJ2-1	TRBD2	.	CASSDRPLAGDEQFF	TGTGCCAGCAGTGACAGGCCTCTAGCGGGAGATGAGCAGTTCTTC
TRBV6-1	TRBJ2-7	TRBD2	once	CASSDVRSGRSGSYEQYF	TGTGCCAGCAGTGATGTAAGGAGCGGGAGGTCAGGTTCCTACGAGCAGTACTTC
TRBV20-1	TRBJ1-5	.	.	CSAEQGSQPQHF	TGCAGTGCAGAACAGGGTTCTCAGCCCCAGCATTTT
TRBV27	TRBJ2-4	TRBD1	.	CASSPPGTGGINIQYF	TGTGCCAGCAGTCCCCCGGGGACAGGTGGAATAAACATTCAGTACTTC
TRBV6-1	TRBJ1-2	.	.	CASRPPGNYGYTF	TGTGCCAGCAGACCGCCCGGAAACTATGGCTACACCTTC
TRBV27	TRBJ2-6	.	.	CASSLKGLSLGSGANVLTF	TGTGCCAGCAGCCTAAAAGGGCTAAGTCTGGGCTCTGGGGCCAACGTCCTGACTTTC
TRBV20-1	TRBJ2-7	TRBD1	.	CSAGDRDYEQYF	TGCAGTGCGGGGGACAGGGACTACGAGCAGTACTTC